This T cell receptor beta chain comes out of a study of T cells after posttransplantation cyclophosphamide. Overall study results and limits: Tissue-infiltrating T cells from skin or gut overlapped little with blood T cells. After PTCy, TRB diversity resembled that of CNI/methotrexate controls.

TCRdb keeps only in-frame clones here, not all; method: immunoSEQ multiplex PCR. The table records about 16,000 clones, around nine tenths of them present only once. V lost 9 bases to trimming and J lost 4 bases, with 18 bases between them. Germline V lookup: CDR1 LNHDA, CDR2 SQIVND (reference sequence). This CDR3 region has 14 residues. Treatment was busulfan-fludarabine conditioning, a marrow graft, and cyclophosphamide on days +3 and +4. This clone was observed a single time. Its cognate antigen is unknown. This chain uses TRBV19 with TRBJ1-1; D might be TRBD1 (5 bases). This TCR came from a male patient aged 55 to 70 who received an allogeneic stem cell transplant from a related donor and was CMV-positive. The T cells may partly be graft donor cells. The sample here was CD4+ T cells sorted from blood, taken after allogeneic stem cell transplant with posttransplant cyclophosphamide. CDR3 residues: CASVITGTITEAFF. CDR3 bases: TGTGCCAGCGTTATTACCGGGACTATCACTGAAGCTTTCTTT.